The entry that follows covers one T cell receptor (beta chain) sequence. This clone occurred a few times. The antigen it binds to is not known. Per-base qualities were not stored, and no clone one base away is much larger. This specimen comes from a study of T cell repertoires in urothelial bladder cancer (dated by TCRdb to the late 2010s). Background on the whole study: Of the roughly 12 resected lesions, three were clinically staged as cT0, three as cTa, three as cT1 and three as cT2 or greater. A total of some 12 patients who had bladder lesions and were undergoing transurethral resection were prospectively identified. Eleven to twelve resected bladder lesions, made up of urothelial carcinoma (UC+) and benign (UC-) specimens, were studied. TCR repertoire clonality in bladder tumors was compared with TCR repertoire clonality in benign bladder inflammation.

The paper as a whole reports these results and caveats: In carcinoma specimens, one T-cell clone made up as much as 17% of infiltrating lymphocytes, versus roughly 2% in benign specimens. Fewer T cells were found in urothelial carcinoma specimens than in benign specimens, with medians of about 5,000 and 25,000, respectively. The median percentage of tumor infiltrating lymphocytes was 2% in carcinoma specimens and 12% in benign specimens.

The immunoSEQ assay was used to sequence the CDR3 region of the TCR beta chain. Under the source paper's analysis protocol: For each specimen, the T-cell fraction, clonal dominance, and maximum TCR clone frequency were calculated. TCRdb retrieved this table from immuneACCESS and kept in-frame rearrangements only. Not all clones are present; in checked studies, unresolved V genes account for under half, and no reason is known for the remainder. The DNA was the basis for D and trimming; V, J and clone size are from that table. The sample includes almost 9,000 clones, with 50% to 75% observed a single time. Together, the top ten hold 25% to 40% of the sample. Bladder lesion specimens were obtained at transurethral resection and were stored at -80C. DNA was extracted from bladder specimens collected at transurethral resection. This clonotype was sampled from a human donor with urothelial carcinoma. The sequencing sample was made of tumor-infiltrating cells from bladder cancer.

The CDR3 region reads CASSTPYEQYF. The DNA is TGTGCCAGCAGTACTCCCTACGAGCAGTACTTC. In this chain, TRBV21-1 is recombined with TRBJ2-7; TRBD2 was called by the table and not checked on the DNA. TRBV21-1 has pseudogene status. The CDR3 numbers 11 residues from cysteine through phenylalanine. Of all the DNA, just the CDR3 is kept, 33 bases in frame from base 1.